This T cell receptor (beta chain) was captured in a study of regulatory T cells in long-lasting Graves disease. Time point meaning: newly diagnosed GD, antithyroid drugs for less than 3 months. PBMC RNA served as the TCR library source. The table lists this clonotype with many counts. Its antigen is currently unknown. Study observations and caveats: Sharing of public clonotypes was greater in persistent patients (about 2,700) than in new patients (about 970). Accuracy could have been hurt by small sample size.

The CDR3 is 15 residues long. V lost 9 bases, J lost 2 bases, and 19 bases lay in between. Arm-PCR of CDR3 regions with iRepertoire HTBI primers generated TCR beta libraries. TCRdb fed the multiplex PCR reads into MiXCR, producing one record per CDR3 protein. The sample includes around 500,000 distinct CDR3 sequences, about 16% of them seen just once. This same sample was also part of a study on T cells in Graves' hyperthyroidism and ophthalmopathy.

The sequencing used peripheral blood mononuclear cells (PBMCs), collected at new diagnosis, from a patient treated with antithyroid drugs. The clonotype originates from a woman aged 40-60 years with Graves disease. The genes are TRBV12-3 or TRBV12-4 and TRBJ1-1, with TRBD1 as a possible D gene (6 bases). DNA for the CDR3: TGTGCCAGTCGAGTGGCGGGACACTTAAACACTGAAGCTTTCTTT. Protein product: CASRVAGHLNTEAFF.